The 7 T cell receptor beta chains reported below all come from one sample, sequenced in a study of early T cells in non-severe SARS-CoV-2 infection. TCRdb processed the 5' RACE reads anew with MiXCR; each CDR3 protein has one entry. This table holds more than 95,000 distinct CDR3 sequences, approximately 10% found once. The starting material was whole blood, obtained at baseline. These receptors originate from an adult who was a healthcare worker with PCR-confirmed SARS-CoV-2 infection or an uninfected control (not recorded which).

This clonotype was seen more than once but under ten times. V and J are TRBV13 and TRBJ1-3; 8 bases align to TRBD1. This CDR3 comprises 17 residues. CDR1 is PRHDT, CDR2 FYEKMQ, per germline (reference sequence). With V trimmed by 2 bases and J by 3 bases, 9 bases remained unmatched. The chain's CDR3 is CASSLPLDRGIGNTIYF. CDR3 DNA: TGTGCCAGCAGCTTACCCCTAGACAGGGGCATTGGAAACACCATATATTTT.

This clonotype was detected only a few times. The rearrangement joins TRBV20-1 to TRBJ1-1; a possible D gene is TRBD1 (5 bases). Deletions cut 0 bases from V and 5 bases from J, with 10 bases between. Per germline, CDR1 DFQATT and CDR2 SNEGSKA (reference sequence). The CDR3 sequence is 13 residues long. This CDR3 is CSARDSRETEAFF. CDR3 bases: TGCAGTGCTAGAGATTCCAGGGAGACTGAAGCTTTCTTT.

This clonotype came up many times. Here the CDR3 DNA reads TGTGCCAGCAGCTTAGCGAGAACAGCTTATGGCTACACCTTC. As protein: CASSLARTAYGYTF. The J gene is TRBJ1-2, the V gene TRBV7-2; D ambiguous. V was pared by 0 bases and J by 5 bases, with 10 bases between. The germline V gene encodes CDR1 SGHTA and CDR2 FQGNSA. This CDR3 comprises 14 residues. The variable domain in full, with the rest retrieved from reference TRBV7-2 and TRBJ1-2, is GAGVSQSPSNKVTEKGKDVELRCDPISGHTALYWYRQSLGQGLEFLIYFQGNSAPDKSGLPSDRFSAERTGGSVSTLTIQRTQQEDSAVYLCASSLARTAYGYTFGSGTRLTVV.

This clonotype was recorded at least ten times. The V gene is TRBV7-9, the J gene TRBJ1-3; D gene uncertain. The ends were cut back, 2 bases at V and 7 bases at J, with 12 bases in the middle. The CDR3 sequence is 14 residues long. Per germline, CDR1 SEHNR and CDR2 FQNEAQ (reference sequence). The CDR3 bases are TGTGCCAGCAGCTTAACGTCCGCGGGGAACACCATATATTTT. Its translation is CASSLTSAGNTIYF. The full variable domain, its missing parts supplied by reference TRBV7-9 and TRBJ1-3, is DTGVSQNPRHKITKRGQNVTFRCDPISEHNRLYWYRQTLGQGPEFLTYFQNEAQLEKSRLLSDRFSAERPKGSFSTLEIQRTEQGDSAMYLCASSLTSAGNTIYFGEGSWLTVV.

Many counts were recorded for this clonotype. The chain uses TRBV12-3 or TRBV12-4 and TRBJ2-7; 7 bases fit TRBD1. V lost 6 bases to trimming and J lost 2 bases; unmatched junction nucleotides: 7. This CDR3 has 14 residues. CDR3 DNA sequence: TGTGCCAGCAGGCGTAGACAGGGACCCTACGAGCAGTACTTC. It specifies CASRRRQGPYEQYF.

This clonotype was detected only a few times. The J gene is TRBJ2-7, the V gene TRBV7-6; 13 bases align to TRBD2. Germline CDR1 reads SGHVS; CDR2 reads FNYEAQ. CDR3 length: 15 amino acids. The junction had 6 bases not matched to a gene; V was cut back by 5 bases and J by 5 bases. Here the CDR3 reads CASSHGLAGDDEQYF. The CDR3 coding sequence is TGTGCCAGCAGCCACGGACTAGCGGGAGATGACGAGCAGTACTTC.

This clonotype was counted only a few times. For the CDR3, the DNA is TGTGCGCCCCATGGGGGAGGGACAGATACGCAGTATTTT. Translating it yields CAPHGGGTDTQYF. The V and J genes are TRBV27 and TRBJ2-3; 7 bases line up with TRBD2. Germline values: CDR1 MNHEY, CDR2 SMNVEV (reference sequence). There are 13 residues in the CDR3.